The 13 T cell receptor beta chains below were found in one sample sequenced in a study of blood T cell repertoires in COVID-19. TCRdb's table, derived via immunoSEQ multiplex PCR, lists solely in-frame clones and lacks some. The sample carries some 180,000 clones, about 78% recorded once. The sequencing input was peripheral blood. These receptors were obtained from a woman aged 50 to 60 with active or convalescent COVID-19.

The genes are TRBV19 and TRBJ2-5; tentative D call: TRBD2 (5 bases). The V gene's germline CDR1 is LNHDA and CDR2 SQIVND (reference sequence). The CDR3 totals 13 residues. The V gene lost 2 bases and the J gene lost 2 bases, with 6 bases spanning the gap. The CDR3 nucleotides read TGTGCCAGTAGTATACAGCGGCAAGAGACCCAGTACTTC. This gives the protein CASSIQRQETQYF. The variable domain in full, completed from reference TRBV19 and TRBJ2-5, reads DGGITQSPKYLFRKEGQNVTLSCEQNLNHDAMYWYRQDPGQGLRLIYYSQIVNDFQKGDIAEGYSVSREKKESFPLTVTSAQKNPTAFYLCASSIQRQETQYFGPGTRLLVL.

The V gene is TRBV28, the J gene TRBJ2-7; tentatively, D is TRBD2 (6 bases). Germline-derived CDR1 and CDR2 are MDHEN and SYDVKM. The CDR3 sequence is 17 residues long. Trimming shortened V by 5 bases and J by 3 bases, and 23 bases separated the two germline ends. The CDR3 nucleotides read TGTGCCAGCAGTGCCTCCGCCGGGGGAAGGGTGGTCTACGAGCAGTACTTC. It translates to CASSASAGGRVVYEQYF. The full variable domain, rest sourced from reference TRBV28 and TRBJ2-7, is DVKVTQSSRYLVKRTGEKVFLECVQDMDHENMFWYRQDPGLGLRLIYFSYDVKMKEKGDIPEGYSVSREKKERFSLILESASTNQTSMYLCASSASAGGRVVYEQYFGPGTRLTVT.

The chain combines TRBV2 with TRBJ2-7; 9 bases align to TRBD1. From germline, CDR1 is SNHLY and CDR2 FYNNEI. The CDR3 is 13 residues long. V shed 6 bases, J shed 6 bases, and the junction held 6 bases outside the gene matches. The CDR3, as DNA: TGTGCCAGCAGGGGGGACAGGGCCAGCGAGCAGTACTTC. Translating gives CASRGDRASEQYF. The full variable domain, rest sourced from reference TRBV2 and TRBJ2-7, is EPEVTQTPSHQVTQMGQEVILRCVPISNHLYFYWYRQILGQKVEFLVSFYNNEISEKSEIFDDQFSVERPDGSNFTLKIRSTKLEDSAMYFCASRGDRASEQYFGPGTRLTVT.

The V call is TRBV18, the J call TRBJ2-1; 10 bases map to TRBD2. The CDR3 covers 16 residues. The V gene end was trimmed by 0 bases and the J gene end by 6 bases; junction bases not matched to a gene: 5. Germline V gene lookup returns CDR1 KGHSH and CDR2 LQKENI. The CDR3 region is CASSPPGLAGVNEQFF. In nucleotides, the CDR3 is TGTGCCAGCTCACCACCGGGGCTAGCGGGAGTCAATGAGCAGTTCTTC.

The V gene is TRBV27, the J gene TRBJ1-4; TRBD1 aligns across 7 bases. The CDR3 is 16 amino acids. Germline assignment: CDR1 MNHEY and CDR2 SMNVEV (reference sequence). The V segment lost 2 bases and the J segment 8 bases; nucleotides outside the gene matches: 11. CDR3 sequence (DNA): TGTGCCAGCAGTTTACGGCCGACAGGGCGGAACGAAAAACTGTTTTTT. It is translated as CASSLRPTGRNEKLFF. Supplemented by reference TRBV27 and TRBJ1-4, the full variable domain reads EAQVTQNPRYLITVTGKKLTVTCSQNMNHEYMSWYRQDPGLGLRQIYYSMNVEVTDKGDVPEGYKVSRKEKRNFPLILESPSPNQTSLYFCASSLRPTGRNEKLFFGSGTQLSVL.

V and J are TRBV27 and TRBJ1-5, with TRBD1 matching 8 bases. V gave up 6 bases and J gave up 7 bases; unmatched junction bases: 8. Per germline, CDR1 MNHEY and CDR2 SMNVEV (reference sequence). This CDR3 has 14 amino acids. The CDR3 spells CASRTTGVYQPQHF. In nucleotides, the CDR3 is TGTGCCAGCAGGACGACAGGGGTTTACCAGCCCCAGCATTTT.

This clone was picked up one time. The chain joins TRBV5-5 to TRBJ2-1, with 7 bases aligning to TRBD2. The CDR3 runs to 11 residues. V dropped 7 bases and J dropped 16; count of bases not matched to a gene: 11. CDR1 SGHKS and CDR2 YYEKEE come from the germline V gene (reference sequence). The CDR3 DNA reads TGTGCCAGCGCCCGGGGGGAGGAACAATTCTTC. Translated, it gives CASARGEEQFF.

The chain joins TRBV7-2 to TRBJ2-2; D may be TRBD1 (6 bases). This CDR3 has 16 residues. The V gene lost 5 bases and the J gene lost 4 bases, with 17 bases spanning the gap. Germline CDR1 SGHTA, CDR2 FQGNSA. The CDR3 region is CASSQKPGHGTGELFF. The CDR3 DNA is TGTGCCAGCAGCCAAAAGCCGGGACACGGCACCGGGGAGCTGTTTTTT.

The sample holds one count of this clone. V gene TRBV5-4 combines with J gene TRBJ1-4, with 10 bases that match TRBD1. Germline V CDR1 and CDR2: SGHNT, YYREEE (reference sequence). There are 17 residues in the CDR3. The junction had 4 bases not matched to a gene; V was cut back by 2 bases and J by 0 bases. The DNA for the CDR3 is TGTGCCAGCAGCTTCGGGGACAGGGGCGCAACTAATGAAAAACTGTTTTTT. Translating gives CASSFGDRGATNEKLFF.

V usage is TRBV28 and J usage is TRBJ2-3, with 14 bases matching TRBD2. CDR1 MDHEN and CDR2 SYDVKM come from the germline V gene. The trim removed 6 bases at V and 6 bases at J, leaving 11 bases unmatched. The CDR3 length is 17 residues. Here the CDR3 reads CASSTPRGLAGEDTQYF. CDR3 bases: TGTGCCAGCAGCACGCCCCGGGGACTAGCGGGGGAGGATACGCAGTATTTT.

This clone has a single count. This chain joins TRBV2 and TRBJ2-5, with 8 bases aligning to TRBD1. Germline CDR1 reads SNHLY; CDR2 reads FYNNEI. The CDR3 totals 14 residues. Trimming at V came to 6 bases and at J to 0 bases, leaving 3 bases not matched to a gene. CDR3 nucleotide sequence: TGTGCCAGCAGGGGACAGGCCAACCAAGAGACCCAGTACTTC. The encoded protein is CASRGQANQETQYF.

The V and J genes are TRBV7-9 and TRBJ1-4; TRBD1 aligns across 9 bases. J was trimmed by 1 base and V by 4 bases; bases with no gene match: 1. Germline loops: CDR1 SEHNR, CDR2 FQNEAQ (reference sequence). This CDR3 is 15 amino acids long. CDR3 protein: CASSYRGQTNEKLFF. The CDR3, as DNA: TGTGCCAGCAGCTACAGGGGGCAAACTAATGAAAAACTGTTTTTT.

The chain recombines TRBV4-1 with TRBJ2-7; the match to TRBD1 covers 9 bases. The CDR3 runs to 16 residues. V lost 3 bases, J lost 11 bases, and 17 bases stayed unmatched. Germline CDR1 is MGHRA and CDR2 is YSYEKL. The CDR3 DNA sequence: TGCGCCAGCAGCCATGACGGGACAGGGAAGAACGCCGGCAAGTACTTC. Translation: CASSHDGTGKNAGKYF.